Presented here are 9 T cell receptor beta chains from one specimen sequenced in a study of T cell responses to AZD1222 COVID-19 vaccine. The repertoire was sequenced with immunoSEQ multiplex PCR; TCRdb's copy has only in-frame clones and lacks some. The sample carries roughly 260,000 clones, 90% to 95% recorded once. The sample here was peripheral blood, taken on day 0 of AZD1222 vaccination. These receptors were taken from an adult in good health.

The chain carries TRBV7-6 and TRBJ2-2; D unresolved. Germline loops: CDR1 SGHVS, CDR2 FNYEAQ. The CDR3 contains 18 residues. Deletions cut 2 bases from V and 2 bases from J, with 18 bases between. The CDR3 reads CASSLSIDNAPNTGELFF. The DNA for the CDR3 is TGTGCCAGCAGCTTATCTATTGACAATGCACCAAACACCGGGGAGCTGTTTTTT.

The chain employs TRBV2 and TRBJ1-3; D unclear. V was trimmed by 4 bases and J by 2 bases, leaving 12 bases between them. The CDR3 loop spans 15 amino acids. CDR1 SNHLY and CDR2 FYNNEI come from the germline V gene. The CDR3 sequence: CASSVAIRTGNTIYF. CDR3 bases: TGTGCCAGCAGTGTGGCGATAAGGACTGGAAACACCATATATTTT.

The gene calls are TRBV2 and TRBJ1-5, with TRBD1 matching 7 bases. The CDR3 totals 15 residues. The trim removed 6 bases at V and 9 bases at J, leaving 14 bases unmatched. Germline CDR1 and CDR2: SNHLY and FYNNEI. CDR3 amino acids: CASSPGRGRGTPQHF. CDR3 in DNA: TGTGCCAGCAGCCCAGGAAGGGGCAGGGGGACGCCCCAGCATTTT.

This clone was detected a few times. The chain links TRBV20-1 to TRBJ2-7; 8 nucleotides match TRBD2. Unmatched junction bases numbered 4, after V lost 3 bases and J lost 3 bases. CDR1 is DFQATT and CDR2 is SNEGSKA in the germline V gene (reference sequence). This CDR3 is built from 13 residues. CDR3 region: CSASSGGLYEQYF. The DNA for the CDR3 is TGCAGTGCTAGTTCGGGGGGGCTCTACGAGCAGTACTTC.

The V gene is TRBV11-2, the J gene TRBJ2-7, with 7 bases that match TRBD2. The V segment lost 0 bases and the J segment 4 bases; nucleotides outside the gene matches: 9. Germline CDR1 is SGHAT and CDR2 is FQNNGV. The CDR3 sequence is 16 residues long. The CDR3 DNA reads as TGTGCCAGCAGCTTAGAGGCGGGAGCCCCCCTATACGAGCAGTACTTC. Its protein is CASSLEAGAPLYEQYF.

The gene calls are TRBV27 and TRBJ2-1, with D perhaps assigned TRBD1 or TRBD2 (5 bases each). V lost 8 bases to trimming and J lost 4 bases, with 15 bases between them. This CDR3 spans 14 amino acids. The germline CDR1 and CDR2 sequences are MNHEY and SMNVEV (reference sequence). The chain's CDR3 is CASRPGTEYNEQFF. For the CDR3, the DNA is TGTGCCAGCCGCCCCGGGACGGAATACAATGAGCAGTTCTTC.

The CDR3 loop is CASSFGRSSYNSPLHF. For the CDR3, the DNA is TGTGCCAGCAGCTTCGGCAGGAGCTCCTATAATTCACCCCTCCACTTT. The chain combines TRBV5-4 with TRBJ1-6; D not resolved. Trimming removed 2 bases from V and 0 bases from J, with 9 bases in between. The CDR3 spans 16 residues. Germline CDR1 and CDR2: SGHNT and YYREEE (reference sequence).

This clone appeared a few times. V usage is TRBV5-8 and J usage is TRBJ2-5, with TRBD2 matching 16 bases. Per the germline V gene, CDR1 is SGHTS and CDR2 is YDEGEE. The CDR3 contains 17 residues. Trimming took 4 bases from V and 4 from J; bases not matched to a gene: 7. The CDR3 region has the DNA TGTGCCAGCAGCCCGGGACTAGCGGGAGGGTTACGAGAGACCCAGTACTTC. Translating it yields CASSPGLAGGLRETQYF.

The CDR3 DNA reads as TGTGCCAGCTCACCGACGGCAGGGGATGGCTACACCTTC. Its translation: CASSPTAGDGYTF. The gene calls are TRBV18 and TRBJ1-2; D may be TRBD1 (6 bases). The V gene lost 3 bases and the J gene lost 6 bases, with 11 bases spanning the gap. Germline V CDR1 and CDR2: KGHSH, LQKENI. The CDR3 spans 13 residues. Full variable domain (remainder filled in from reference TRBV18 and TRBJ1-2): NAGVMQNPRHLVRRRGQEARLRCSPMKGHSHVYWYRQLPEEGLKFMVYLQKENIIDESGMPKERFSAEFPKEGPSILRIQQVVRGDSAAYFCASSPTAGDGYTFGSGTRLTVV.